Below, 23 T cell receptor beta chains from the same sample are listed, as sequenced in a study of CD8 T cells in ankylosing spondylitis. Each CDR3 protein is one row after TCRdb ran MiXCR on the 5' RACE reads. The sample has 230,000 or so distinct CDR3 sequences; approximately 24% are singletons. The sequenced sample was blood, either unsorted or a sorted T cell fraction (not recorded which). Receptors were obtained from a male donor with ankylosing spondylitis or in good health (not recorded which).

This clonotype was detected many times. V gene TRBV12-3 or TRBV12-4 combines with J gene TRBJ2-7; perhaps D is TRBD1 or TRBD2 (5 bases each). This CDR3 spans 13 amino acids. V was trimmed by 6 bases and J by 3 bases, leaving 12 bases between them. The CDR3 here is CASSPGAHYEQYF. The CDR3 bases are TGTGCCAGCAGCCCCGGGGCCCACTACGAGCAGTACTTC.

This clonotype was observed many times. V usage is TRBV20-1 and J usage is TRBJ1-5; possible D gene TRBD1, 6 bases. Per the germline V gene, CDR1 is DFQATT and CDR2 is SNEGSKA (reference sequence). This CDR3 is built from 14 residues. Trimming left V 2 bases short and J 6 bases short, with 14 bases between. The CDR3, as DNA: TGCAGTGCTAGATTTAGGGGGGCAGGTCAGCCCCAGCATTTT. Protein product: CSARFRGAGQPQHF.

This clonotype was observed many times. CDR3: CSAREDSPLHF. DNA for the CDR3: TGCAGTGCTAGAGAGGATTCACCCCTCCACTTT. V usage is TRBV20-1 and J usage is TRBJ1-6; D gene ambiguous. CDR1 is DFQATT, CDR2 SNEGSKA, per germline (reference sequence). CDR3 size: 11 residues. With 0 bases removed from V and 8 bases from J, the gap between germline ends came to 2 bases.

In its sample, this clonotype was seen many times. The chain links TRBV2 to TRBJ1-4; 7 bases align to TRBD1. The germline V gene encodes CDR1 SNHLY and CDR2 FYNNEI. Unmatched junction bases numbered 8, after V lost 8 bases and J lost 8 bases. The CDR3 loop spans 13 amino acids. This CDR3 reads CASGNRGQEKLFF. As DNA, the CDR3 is TGTGCCAGCGGGAACAGGGGTCAAGAAAAACTGTTTTTT. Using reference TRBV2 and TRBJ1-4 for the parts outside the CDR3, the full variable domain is EPEVTQTPSHQVTQMGQEVILRCVPISNHLYFYWYRQILGQKVEFLVSFYNNEISEKSEIFDDQFSVERPDGSNFTLKIRSTKLEDSAMYFCASGNRGQEKLFFGSGTQLSVL.

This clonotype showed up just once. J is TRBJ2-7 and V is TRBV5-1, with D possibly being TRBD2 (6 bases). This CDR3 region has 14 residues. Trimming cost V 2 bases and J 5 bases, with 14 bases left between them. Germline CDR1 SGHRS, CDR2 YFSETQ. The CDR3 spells CASSLGRDSDEQYF. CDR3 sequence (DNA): TGCGCCAGCAGCTTAGGCAGGGACTCGGACGAGCAGTACTTC.

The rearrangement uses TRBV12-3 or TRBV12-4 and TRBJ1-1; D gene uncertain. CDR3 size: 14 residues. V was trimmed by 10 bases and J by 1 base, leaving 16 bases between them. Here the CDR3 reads CATLPGQANTEAFF. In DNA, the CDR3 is TGTGCCACCCTACCCGGGCAGGCGAACACTGAAGCTTTCTTT.

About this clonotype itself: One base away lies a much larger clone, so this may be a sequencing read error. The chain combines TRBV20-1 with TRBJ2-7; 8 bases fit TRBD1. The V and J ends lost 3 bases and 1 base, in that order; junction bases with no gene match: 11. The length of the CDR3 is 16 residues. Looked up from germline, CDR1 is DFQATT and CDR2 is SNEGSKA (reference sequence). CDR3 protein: CSASESGTGISYEQYF. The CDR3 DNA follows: TGCAGTGCTAGTGAGTCCGGGACAGGTATTTCCTACGAGCAGTACTTC.

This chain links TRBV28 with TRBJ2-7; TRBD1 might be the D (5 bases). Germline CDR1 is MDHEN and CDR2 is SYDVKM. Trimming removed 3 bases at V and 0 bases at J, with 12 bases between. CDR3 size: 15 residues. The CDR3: CASSFQNRYSYEQYF. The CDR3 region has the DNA TGTGCCAGCAGTTTCCAAAACAGGTACTCCTACGAGCAGTACTTC.

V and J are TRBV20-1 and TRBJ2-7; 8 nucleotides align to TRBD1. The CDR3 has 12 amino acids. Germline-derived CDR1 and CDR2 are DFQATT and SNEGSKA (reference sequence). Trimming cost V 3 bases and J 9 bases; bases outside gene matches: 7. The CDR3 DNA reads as TGCAGTGCTAGGACAGGGGCGGCAGGGCAGTACTTC. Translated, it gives CSARTGAAGQYF.

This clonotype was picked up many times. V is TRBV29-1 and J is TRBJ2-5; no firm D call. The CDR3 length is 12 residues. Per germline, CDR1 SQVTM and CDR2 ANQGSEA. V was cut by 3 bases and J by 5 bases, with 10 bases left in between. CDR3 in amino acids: CSVDRTSETQYF. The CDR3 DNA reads TGCAGCGTTGATCGAACGTCGGAGACCCAGTACTTC.

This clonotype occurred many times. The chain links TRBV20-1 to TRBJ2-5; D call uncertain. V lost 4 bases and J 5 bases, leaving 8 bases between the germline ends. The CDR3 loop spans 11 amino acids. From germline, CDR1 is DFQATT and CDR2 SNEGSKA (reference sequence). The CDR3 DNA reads TGCAGTGCTACAAAAGGCGAGACCCAGTACTTC. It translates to CSATKGETQYF.

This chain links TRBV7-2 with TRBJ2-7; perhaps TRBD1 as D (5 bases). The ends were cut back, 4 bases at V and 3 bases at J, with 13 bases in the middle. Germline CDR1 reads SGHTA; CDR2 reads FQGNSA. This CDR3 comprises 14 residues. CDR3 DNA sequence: TGTGCCAGCAGCTCACACAGGCTAAACTACGAGCAGTACTTC. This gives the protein CASSSHRLNYEQYF.

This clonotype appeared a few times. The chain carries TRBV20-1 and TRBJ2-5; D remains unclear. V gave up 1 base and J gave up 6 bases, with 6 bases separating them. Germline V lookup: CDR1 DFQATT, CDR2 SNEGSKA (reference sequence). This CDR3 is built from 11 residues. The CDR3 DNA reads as TGCAGTGCTAGAGGGGTGAAGACCCAGTACTTC. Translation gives CSARGVKTQYF.

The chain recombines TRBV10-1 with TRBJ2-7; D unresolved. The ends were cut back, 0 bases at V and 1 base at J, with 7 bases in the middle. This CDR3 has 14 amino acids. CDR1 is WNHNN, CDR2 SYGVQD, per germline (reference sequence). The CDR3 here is CASSESPDSYEQYF. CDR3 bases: TGCGCCAGCAGTGAGTCGCCGGATTCCTACGAGCAGTACTTC.

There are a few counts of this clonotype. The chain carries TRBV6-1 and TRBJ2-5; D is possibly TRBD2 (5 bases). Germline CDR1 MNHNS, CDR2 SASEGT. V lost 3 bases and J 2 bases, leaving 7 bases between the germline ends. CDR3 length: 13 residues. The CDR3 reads CASSDGIQETQYF. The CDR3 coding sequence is TGTGCCAGCAGTGACGGGATTCAAGAGACCCAGTACTTC.

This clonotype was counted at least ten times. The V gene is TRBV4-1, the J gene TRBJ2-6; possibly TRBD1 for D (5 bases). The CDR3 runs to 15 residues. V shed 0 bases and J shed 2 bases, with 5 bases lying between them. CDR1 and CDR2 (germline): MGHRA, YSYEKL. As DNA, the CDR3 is TGCGCCAGCAGCCAAGAAGGGGCTGGGGCCAACGTCCTGACTTTC. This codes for CASSQEGAGANVLTF.

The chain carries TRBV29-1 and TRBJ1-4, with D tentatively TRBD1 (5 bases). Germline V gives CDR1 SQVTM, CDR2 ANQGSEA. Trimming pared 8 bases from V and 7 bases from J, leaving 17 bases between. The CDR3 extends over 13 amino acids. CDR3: CSFQGAEREKLFF. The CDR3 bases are TGCAGCTTCCAGGGTGCAGAGCGTGAAAAACTGTTTTTT. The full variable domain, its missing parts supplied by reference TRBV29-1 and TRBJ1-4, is SAVISQKPSRDICQRGTSLTIQCQVDSQVTMMFWYRQQPGQSLTLIATANQGSEATYESGFVIDKFPISRPNLTFSTLTVSNMSPEDSSIYLCSFQGAEREKLFFGSGTQLSVL.

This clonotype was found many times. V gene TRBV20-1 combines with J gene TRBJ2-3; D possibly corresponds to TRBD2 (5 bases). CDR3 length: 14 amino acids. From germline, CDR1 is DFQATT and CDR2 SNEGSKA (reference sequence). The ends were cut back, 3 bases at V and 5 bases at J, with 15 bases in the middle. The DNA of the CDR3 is TGCAGTGCTAGTCCGGTTGAGGGCGGAGATACGCAGTATTTT. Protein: CSASPVEGGDTQYF.

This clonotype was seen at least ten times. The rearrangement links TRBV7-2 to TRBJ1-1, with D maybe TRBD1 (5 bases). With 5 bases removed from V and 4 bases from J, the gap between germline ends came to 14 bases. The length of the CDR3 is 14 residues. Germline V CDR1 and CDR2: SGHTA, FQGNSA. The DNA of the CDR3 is TGTGCCAGCAGCCCTTTCCGGGGCCTCACTGAAGCTTTCTTT. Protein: CASSPFRGLTEAFF.

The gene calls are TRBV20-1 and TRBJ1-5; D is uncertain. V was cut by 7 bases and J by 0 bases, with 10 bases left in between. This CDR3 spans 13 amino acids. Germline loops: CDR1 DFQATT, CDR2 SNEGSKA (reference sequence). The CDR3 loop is CSGADYSNQPQHF. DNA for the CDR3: TGCAGTGGTGCAGATTATAGCAATCAGCCCCAGCATTTT.

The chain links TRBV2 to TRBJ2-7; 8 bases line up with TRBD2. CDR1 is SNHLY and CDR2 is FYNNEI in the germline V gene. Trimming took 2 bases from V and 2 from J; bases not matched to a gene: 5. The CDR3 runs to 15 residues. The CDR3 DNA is TGTGCCAGCAGTGAACTAGCGGGTTCTCCCTACGAGCAGTACTTC. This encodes CASSELAGSPYEQYF.

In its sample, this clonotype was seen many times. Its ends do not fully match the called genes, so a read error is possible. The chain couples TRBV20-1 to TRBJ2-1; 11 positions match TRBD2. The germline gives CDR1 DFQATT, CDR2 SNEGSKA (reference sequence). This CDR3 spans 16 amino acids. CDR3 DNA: TGCAGTGCTACTAGCGGGGGGCCTAGCTCCTACAATGAGCATTTCTTC. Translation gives CSATSGGPSSYNEHFF.

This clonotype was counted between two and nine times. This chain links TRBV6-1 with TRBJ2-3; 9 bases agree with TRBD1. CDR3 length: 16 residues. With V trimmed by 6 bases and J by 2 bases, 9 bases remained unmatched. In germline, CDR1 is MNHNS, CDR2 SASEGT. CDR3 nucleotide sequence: TGTGCCAGCAGGAGGGACAGGGCGGTATCCACAGATACGCAGTATTTT. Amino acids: CASRRDRAVSTDTQYF.